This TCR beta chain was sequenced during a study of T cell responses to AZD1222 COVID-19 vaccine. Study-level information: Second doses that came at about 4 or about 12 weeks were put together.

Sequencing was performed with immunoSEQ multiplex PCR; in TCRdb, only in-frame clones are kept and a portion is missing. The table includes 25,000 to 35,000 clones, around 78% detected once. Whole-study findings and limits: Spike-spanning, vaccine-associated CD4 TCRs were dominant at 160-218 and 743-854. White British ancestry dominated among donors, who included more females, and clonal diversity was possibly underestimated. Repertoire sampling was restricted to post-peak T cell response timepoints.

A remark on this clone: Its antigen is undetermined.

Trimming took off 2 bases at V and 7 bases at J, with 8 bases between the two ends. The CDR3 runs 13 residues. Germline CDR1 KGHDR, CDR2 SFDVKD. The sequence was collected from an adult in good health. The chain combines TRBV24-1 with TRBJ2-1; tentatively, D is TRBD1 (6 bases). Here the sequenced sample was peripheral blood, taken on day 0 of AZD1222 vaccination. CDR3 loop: CATSDSTGNEQFF. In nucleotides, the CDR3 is TGTGCCACCAGTGATTCTACAGGGAATGAGCAGTTCTTC.